The 5 T cell receptor beta chains below were found in one sample sequenced in a study of blood T cell repertoires in COVID-19. Data came from immunoSEQ multiplex PCR; TCRdb stores just in-frame clones and leaves some out. The top ten hold about a sixth of the sample, which has several thousand clones, 86% seen once. The specimen sequenced was peripheral blood. The receptors come from a human donor in a cohort sampled during active COVID-19.

V usage is TRBV9 and J usage is TRBJ2-1, with D unclear. The CDR3 extends over 15 amino acids. The germline V gene encodes CDR1 SGDLS and CDR2 YYNGEE. Trimming pared 0 bases from V and 2 bases from J, leaving 9 bases between. CDR3 DNA: TGTGCCAGCAGCGTAGGGGCAGGCGCCTACAATGAGCAGTTCTTC. The encoded protein is CASSVGAGAYNEQFF. Full variable domain (remainder filled in from reference TRBV9 and TRBJ2-1): DSGVTQTPKHLITATGQRVTLRCSPRSGDLSVYWYQQSLDQGLQFLIQYYNGEERAKGNILERFSAQQFPDLHSELNLSSLELGDSALYFCASSVGAGAYNEQFFGPGTRLTVL.

The chain combines TRBV7-9 with TRBJ1-1, with 10 bases fitting TRBD1. From germline, CDR1 is SEHNR and CDR2 FQNEAQ (reference sequence). Trimming removed 5 bases from V and 6 bases from J; junction bases left unmatched: 15. CDR3 size: 17 residues. The CDR3 nucleotides are TGTGCCAGCAGCCCCACGCGCCGGGACAGGGGTCCGCCTGAAGCTTTCTTT. It encodes CASSPTRRDRGPPEAFF.

The chain combines TRBV27 with TRBJ1-6; TRBD1 matches at 9 bases. Trimming took 9 bases from V and 9 from J; bases not matched to a gene: 6. The germline CDR1 and CDR2 sequences are MNHEY and SMNVEV (reference sequence). This CDR3 spans 13 amino acids. In DNA, the CDR3 is TGTGCCAGTTCCCGACAGGGGGGTTCACCCCTCCACTTT. Translation: CASSRQGGSPLHF.

The V and J genes are TRBV27 and TRBJ2-7; TRBD2 might be the D (5 bases). Trimming removed 4 bases at V and 5 bases at J, with 18 bases between. Germline V gene data show CDR1 as MNHEY and CDR2 as SMNVEV (reference sequence). There are 15 residues in the CDR3. CDR3 protein: CASSSPGSGNHEQYF. The DNA of the CDR3 is TGTGCCAGCAGTTCTCCGGGATCGGGCAACCACGAGCAGTACTTC.

This sequence joins TRBV19 and TRBJ2-3, with TRBD2 as a possible D gene (5 bases). Germline-derived CDR1 and CDR2 are LNHDA and SQIVND (reference sequence). Trimming took 8 bases from V and 1 from J, leaving 16 bases between them. This CDR3 region has 15 residues. The CDR3 region is CASSPRGRGTDTQYF. For the CDR3, the DNA is TGTGCCAGTTCACCCCGAGGGCGGGGCACAGATACGCAGTATTTT.